This T cell receptor beta chain was captured in a study of blood T cell repertoires in COVID-19. Study as a whole: Sources were T cells, B-cell-depleted T cells, or PBMCs; the material itself was cDNA or gDNA.

The table lists this clone with a count of one. CDR3 length: 14 residues. Looked up from germline, CDR1 is SNHLY and CDR2 is FYNNEI. V gave up 8 bases and J gave up 8 bases; unmatched junction bases: 13. Donors were grouped by their self-reported clinical history. Recovered status in Cohort 3 required two negative PCRs, clearance, or symptom resolution. The repertoire was sequenced with immunoSEQ multiplex PCR; TCRdb's copy has only in-frame clones and lacks some. The sample has about 140,000 clones, 75% to 80% seen once. The chain links TRBV2 to TRBJ1-2; 8 bases agree with TRBD1. Sequenced: PBMCs or T cells enriched from blood (not recorded which). This sequence originates from a woman between 50 and 59 years old who had recovered from COVID-19. CDR3 DNA: TGTGCCAGCGGGGGCGGCAGGGGGCCGTACGGCTACACCTTC. This encodes CASGGGRGPYGYTF.